This T cell receptor beta chain was sequenced in a study of OX40 agonist ivuxolimab in advanced cancers. About the study: Age averaged 60 years (range roughly 20 to 90), and around 78% were male.

CDR1 and CDR2 (germline): LGHNA, YSLEER. The CDR3 has 19 amino acids. Between the trimmed V and J ends, which lost 1 base and 2 bases, there was a span of 24 bases. TCRdb keeps only in-frame clones here, not all; method: immunoSEQ multiplex PCR. In the table there are about 60,000 clones, roughly nine tenths of which are singletons. The source is an adult with an advanced solid tumor such as melanoma, head and neck, liver or kidney cancer. The sequencing used CD4+ or CD8+ T cells sorted from blood, collected in a trial of the OX40 agonist ivuxolimab. V usage is TRBV4-3 and J usage is TRBJ2-7; maybe TRBD1 (5 bases). CDR3 sequence reads: CASSQAPLTTATTPYEQYF. The CDR3 DNA is TGCGCCAGCAGCCAAGCCCCCTTGACGACAGCCACAACCCCCTACGAGCAGTACTTC.